This T cell receptor (beta chain) was sequenced during a study of control samples from healthy donors and cancer patients. TCRdb's copy holds only in-frame clones and misses some; the assay was immunoSEQ multiplex PCR. The data hold 130,000 or so clones, with around 92% observed a single time. The sequence came from a man over 45 with head and neck cancer. The sample consisted of PBMCs.

The CDR3 nucleotides read TGTGCCTGCAAATCGATGTGGCTGAAACCCCTCCACTTT. Its translation is CACKSMWLKPLHF. The rearrangement joins TRBV30 to TRBJ1-6; D gene uncertain. Per the germline V gene, CDR1 is GTSNPN and CDR2 is SVGIG (reference sequence). V shed 6 bases and J shed 12 bases, with 18 bases lying between them. The CDR3 consists of 13 residues.